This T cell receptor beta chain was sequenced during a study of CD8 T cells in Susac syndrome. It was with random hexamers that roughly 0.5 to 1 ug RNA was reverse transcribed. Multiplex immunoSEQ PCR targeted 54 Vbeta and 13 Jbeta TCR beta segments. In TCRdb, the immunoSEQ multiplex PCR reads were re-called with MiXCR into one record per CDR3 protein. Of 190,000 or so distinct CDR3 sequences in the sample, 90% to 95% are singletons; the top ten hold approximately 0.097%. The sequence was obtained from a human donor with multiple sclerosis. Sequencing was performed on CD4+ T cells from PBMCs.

The CDR3 DNA follows: TGTGCCTGGGGCCCGGGACTAGCGACGGTGGCGCAGTACTTC. Translation gives CAWGPGLATVAQYF. The chain joins TRBV30 to TRBJ2-7; 10 nucleotides match TRBD2. Trimming removed 5 bases from V and 9 bases from J; junction bases left unmatched: 13. CDR1 GTSNPN and CDR2 SVGIG come from the germline V gene (reference sequence). The CDR3 has 14 amino acids.